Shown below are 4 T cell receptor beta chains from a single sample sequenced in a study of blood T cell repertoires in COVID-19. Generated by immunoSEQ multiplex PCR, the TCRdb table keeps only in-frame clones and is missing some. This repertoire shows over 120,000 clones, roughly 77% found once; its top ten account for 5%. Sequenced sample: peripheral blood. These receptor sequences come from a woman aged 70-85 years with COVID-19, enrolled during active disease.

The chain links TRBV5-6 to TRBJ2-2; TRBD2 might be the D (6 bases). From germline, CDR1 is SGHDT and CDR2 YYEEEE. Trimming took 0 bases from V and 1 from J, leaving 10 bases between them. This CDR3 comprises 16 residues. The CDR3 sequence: CASSLAKRVNTGELFF. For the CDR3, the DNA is TGTGCCAGCAGCTTGGCCAAGCGGGTGAACACCGGGGAGCTGTTTTTT.

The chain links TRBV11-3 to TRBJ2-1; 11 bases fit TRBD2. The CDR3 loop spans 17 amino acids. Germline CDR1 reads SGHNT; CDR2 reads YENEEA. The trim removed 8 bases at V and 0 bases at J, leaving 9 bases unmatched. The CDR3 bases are TGTGCCAGCGGAAAACAAACTAGCGGGGGCTCCTACAATGAGCAGTTCTTC. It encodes CASGKQTSGGSYNEQFF.

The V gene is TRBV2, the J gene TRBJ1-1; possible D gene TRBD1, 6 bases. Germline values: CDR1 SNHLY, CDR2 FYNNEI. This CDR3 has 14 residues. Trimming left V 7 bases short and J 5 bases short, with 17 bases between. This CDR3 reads CASTSDSLGTEAFF. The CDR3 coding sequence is TGTGCCAGCACATCGGACAGCTTAGGAACTGAAGCTTTCTTT.

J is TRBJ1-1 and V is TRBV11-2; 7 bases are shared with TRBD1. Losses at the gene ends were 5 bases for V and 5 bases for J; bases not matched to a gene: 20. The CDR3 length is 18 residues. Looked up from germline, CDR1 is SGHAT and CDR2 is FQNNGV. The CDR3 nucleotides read TGTGCCAGCAGCCCCAGACCTCCGGGCAGGGGGGTTTGGACTGAAGCTTTCTTT. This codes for CASSPRPPGRGVWTEAFF.